This TCR beta chain is from a study of T-cell reconstitution after alpha-beta-depleted transplantation in children. Trimming removed 5 bases from V and 5 bases from J, with 18 bases in between. The CDR3 covers 15 residues. At least ten counts were recorded for this clonotype. This sample's TCRbeta library carried unique molecular identifier barcodes. TCRdb redid the calling of the PCR reads with MiXCR, one entry per CDR3 protein. The table lists some 200,000 distinct CDR3 sequences, around 8.9% of them singletons. Here the sequenced sample was PBMCs from the stem cell graft donor, taken from the stem cell graft. This receptor was obtained from a human donor who donated a stem cell graft to a child with SCID. The chain is built from TRBV12-3 or TRBV12-4 and TRBJ1-1; a possible D gene is TRBD1 (6 bases). The CDR3 here is CASSDHFGQHTEAFF. For the CDR3, the DNA is TGTGCCAGCAGTGACCATTTTGGACAGCATACTGAAGCTTTCTTT.